One sample yielded the 14 T cell receptor beta chains listed below, sequenced in a study of blood T cell repertoires in COVID-19 (dated by TCRdb to 2020 to 2021). Libraries were prepared through the immunoSEQ multiplex PCR assay. TCRdb holds this immuneACCESS table with in-frame rearrangements only. Some clones are missing; in checked studies, unresolved V genes explain under half, and the rest has no known cause. The table for this sample lists over 150,000 clones; 94% of them were counted only once. The ten largest clones add up to 0.6% to 0.8% of the sample. The sample comprised peripheral blood. These receptors were obtained from a man aged 25 to 40 with COVID-19, enrolled during active disease.

V usage is TRBV6-1 and J usage is TRBJ1-1, with 7 positions matching TRBD1. Germline assignment: CDR1 MNHNS and CDR2 SASEGT. The CDR3 has 17 residues. The V and J ends lost 4 bases and 0 bases, in that order; junction bases with no gene match: 11. The CDR3 DNA reads TGTGCCAGCAGTGCCTTGCGGCAGGGGGGTATGAACACTGAAGCTTTCTTT. Protein: CASSALRQGGMNTEAFF.

This chain uses TRBV30 with TRBJ1-2; 7 nucleotides line up with TRBD1. Per germline, CDR1 GTSNPN and CDR2 SVGIG (reference sequence). V was pared by 6 bases and J by 6 bases, with 16 bases of the junction left unmatched. CDR3 length: 15 residues. This CDR3 reads CACPRDSSPPDGYTF. In DNA form, the CDR3 reads TGTGCCTGCCCGAGGGACAGTAGCCCGCCGGATGGCTACACCTTC.

V gene TRBV5-6 combines with J gene TRBJ2-2; unclear D gene. This CDR3 has 14 residues. Trimming removed 0 bases at V and 1 base at J, with 4 bases between. CDR1 and CDR2 (germline): SGHDT, YYEEEE. The CDR3 DNA reads as TGTGCCAGCAGCTTGGGACAGAACACCGGGGAGCTGTTTTTT. Amino acids: CASSLGQNTGELFF.

The CDR3 DNA is TGTGCCAGCAGCAAATCCCTTCCCCCAGGGGTAGGGGGAAACACCATATATTTT. It specifies CASSKSLPPGVGGNTIYF. The chain uses TRBV21-1 and TRBJ1-3; the table gives TRBD1 as D, unverified against the DNA. TRBV21-1 is recorded as a pseudogene. The CDR3 covers 18 residues.

The V gene is TRBV7-9, the J gene TRBJ1-1; 8 nucleotides agree with TRBD1. The CDR3 totals 18 residues. The V and J ends lost 0 bases and 3 bases, in that order; junction bases with no gene match: 12. CDR1 is SEHNR, CDR2 FQNEAQ, per germline (reference sequence). The CDR3 DNA sequence: TGTGCCAGCAGCTTAGCCCAATACTCCAGGGGGCGGGACACTGAAGCTTTCTTT. Translation: CASSLAQYSRGRDTEAFF.

CDR3 sequence reads: CASSPGQGRGGTEAFF. The CDR3 nucleotides read TGCGCCAGCAGCCCCGGACAGGGGAGGGGTGGCACTGAAGCTTTCTTT. The chain employs TRBV5-1 and TRBJ1-1, with 9 nucleotides matching TRBD1. The V gene's germline CDR1 is SGHRS and CDR2 YFSETQ. This CDR3 spans 16 amino acids. J lost 4 bases, V lost 4 bases, and 11 bases had no gene match.

CDR3 coding DNA: TGCGCCAGCCGAAACCTCGGACAGGGAGAAGCTTTCTTT. This encodes CASRNLGQGEAFF. This chain connects TRBV4-1 to TRBJ1-1; 8 positions agree with TRBD1. Germline V gene lookup returns CDR1 MGHRA and CDR2 YSYEKL. J gave up 8 bases and V 8 bases, and 10 bases lay outside the gene matches. The CDR3 consists of 13 residues.

The V call is TRBV10-1, the J call TRBJ2-3, with TRBD2 identical over 8 bases. This CDR3 spans 15 amino acids. Trimming cost V 0 bases and J 6 bases; bases outside gene matches: 5. Germline V CDR1 and CDR2: WNHNN, SYGVQD (reference sequence). This CDR3 reads CASSESSGGRDTQYF. CDR3 coding DNA: TGCGCCAGCAGTGAGTCCAGCGGGGGTCGGGATACGCAGTATTTT.

The chain uses TRBV5-4 and TRBJ2-7; TRBD1 matches at 7 bases. CDR3 length: 15 amino acids. The J segment lost 2 bases and the V segment lost 1 base, leaving 6 bases of the junction unmatched. The germline V gene encodes CDR1 SGHNT and CDR2 YYREEE (reference sequence). The CDR3 reads CASSLRGPKPYEQYF. CDR3 coding DNA: TGTGCCAGCAGCTTGAGGGGGCCCAAACCCTACGAGCAGTACTTC.

V gene TRBV14 combines with J gene TRBJ2-7; no clear D. The CDR3 is 11 amino acids. The V gene's germline CDR1 is SGHDN and CDR2 FVKESK. The germline V and J ends were trimmed by 3 bases and 3 bases, with 3 bases remaining between them. Here the CDR3 DNA reads TGTGCCAGCAGCCATAGCTACGAGCAGTACTTC. Translating gives CASSHSYEQYF.

This sequence joins TRBV15 and TRBJ2-1, with 8 bases matching TRBD1. Germline V gene data show CDR1 as LNHNV and CDR2 as YYDKDF (reference sequence). The trim removed 2 bases at V and 3 bases at J, leaving 3 bases unmatched. This CDR3 has 15 residues. The CDR3 DNA reads TGTGCCACCAGCAGAAACAGGGGGGACTACAATGAGCAGTTCTTC. It codes for CATSRNRGDYNEQFF. Full variable domain (remainder filled in from reference TRBV15 and TRBJ2-1): DAMVIQNPRYQVTQFGKPVTLSCSQTLNHNVMYWYQQKSSQAPKLLFHYYDKDFNNEADTPDNFQSRRPNTSFCFLDIRSPGLGDTAMYLCATSRNRGDYNEQFFGPGTRLTVL.

The J gene is TRBJ2-3, the V gene TRBV6-5, with TRBD2 matching over 9 bases. V was pared by 7 bases and J by 4 bases, with 9 bases of the junction left unmatched. The CDR3 extends over 15 amino acids. Germline assignment: CDR1 MNHEY and CDR2 SVGAGI. The CDR3 nucleotides read TGTGCCAGCAAATCAGGTAGCGGGGGCCCAGATACGCAGTATTTT. Amino acids: CASKSGSGGPDTQYF.

The chain combines TRBV4-1 with TRBJ2-7; 8 bases fit TRBD2. The CDR3 has 16 residues. CDR1 is MGHRA and CDR2 is YSYEKL in the germline V gene. J lost 5 bases, V lost 1 base, and 10 bases had no gene match. In DNA, the CDR3 is TGCGCCAGCAGCCAAGTGGCTAGCGGGTCACAGGACGAGCAGTACTTC. It is translated as CASSQVASGSQDEQYF.

This rearrangement joins TRBV6-5 to TRBJ1-2, with TRBD1 matching over 9 bases. In germline, CDR1 is MNHEY, CDR2 SVGAGI. This CDR3 contains 15 residues. V dropped 2 bases and J dropped 2; count of bases not matched to a gene: 3. For the CDR3, the DNA is TGTGCCAGCAGTTACCTCGACAGGGGGAACTATGGCTACACCTTC. Its translation is CASSYLDRGNYGYTF.